This T cell receptor beta chain was sequenced during a study of cytomegalovirus exposure and HLA in healthy donors. Measured with immunoSEQ multiplex PCR; TCRdb has only the in-frame clones, and not every one. This sample has 250,000 to 400,000 clones, with roughly 88% found just once. Notes on the study in general: Reportedly, diagnosis of cytomegalovirus status by the classifier showed high specificity and sensitivity. Subsequent analysis showed first-cohort TCR clusters tending to co-occur in some 120 validation repertoires.

Turning to this clone: Its target is not known.

J was trimmed by 1 base and V by 4 bases; bases with no gene match: 3. The V gene's germline CDR1 is SQVTM and CDR2 ANQGSEA. CDR3 size: 13 residues. The source is a man aged 25-45 years in good health and CMV-seronegative. The specimen sequenced was PBMCs. The rearrangement joins TRBV29-1 to TRBJ1-1, with 7 bases lining up with TRBD1. CDR3 protein: CSVVEGANTEAFF. In nucleotides, the CDR3 is TGCAGCGTTGTAGAGGGGGCGAACACTGAAGCTTTCTTT.